The 14 T cell receptor beta chains in this list originate from one sample, sequenced in a study of T cells in narcolepsy. Assay: immunoSEQ multiplex PCR; the TCRdb copy retains only in-frame clones and omits some. This sample carries roughly 16,000 clones, approximately 83% of them seen once, and the ten largest clones take 30% to 40%. The sample comprised memory (CD45RA-) CD4+ T cells from blood. All receptors come from a human donor in good health.

The chain employs TRBV5-3 and TRBJ1-1; a possible D gene is TRBD1 (6 bases). TRBV5-3 is treated as an ORF (open reading frame) with a function not yet certain. The CDR3 extends over 14 amino acids. The V gene lost 8 bases and the J gene lost 2 bases, with 16 bases spanning the gap. The CDR3 DNA sequence: TGTGCCAGCGGACCATTTGGGGGCAACACTGAAGCTTTCTTT. Residues: CASGPFGGNTEAFF.

The chain recombines TRBV5-6 with TRBJ2-7; 9 positions agree with TRBD2. Germline V gives CDR1 SGHDT, CDR2 YYEEEE. This CDR3 has 14 amino acids. Germline trimming cut 5 bases from V and 4 bases from J; bases unmatched to any gene: 7. The chain's CDR3 is CASSFPGLAYEQYF. The CDR3 nucleotides read TGTGCCAGCAGTTTCCCGGGACTAGCATACGAGCAGTACTTC.

The chain has TRBV19 and TRBJ2-3, with TRBD1 identical over 7 bases. Germline loops: CDR1 LNHDA, CDR2 SQIVND (reference sequence). V shed 4 bases and J 4 bases; nucleotides not matched to a gene: 5. The CDR3 spans 14 residues. CDR3 DNA: TGTGCCAGTAGTAGAGGACAGGCCGCAGATACGCAGTATTTT. It is translated as CASSRGQAADTQYF.

The genes are TRBV19 and TRBJ2-2; perhaps TRBD2 as D (7 bases). CDR1 and CDR2 (germline): LNHDA, SQIVND (reference sequence). The ends were cut back, 9 bases at V and 5 bases at J, with 13 bases in the middle. The CDR3 is made up of 13 amino acids. CDR3 residues: CASEGGLTGELFF. In DNA, the CDR3 is TGTGCCAGCGAGGGGGGACTAACCGGGGAGCTGTTTTTT.

The chain links TRBV7-2 to TRBJ1-4; D remains unclear. Trimming cost V 1 base and J 8 bases, with 14 bases left between them. From germline, CDR1 is SGHTA and CDR2 FQGNSA. The CDR3 length is 15 residues. The CDR3 nucleotides are TGTGCCAGCAGCTTAGTTTCCGCCGGCGGGGAAAAACTGTTTTTT. This encodes CASSLVSAGGEKLFF.

This clone was observed a few times. Written as DNA, the CDR3 is TGTGCCAGTAGTATTGGGACAGCGAGCTCTGGAAACACCATATATTTT. Its protein is CASSIGTASSGNTIYF. J is TRBJ1-3 and V is TRBV19, with 7 bases that match TRBD1. V lost 3 bases to trimming and J lost 0 bases; unmatched junction nucleotides: 5. Germline loops: CDR1 LNHDA, CDR2 SQIVND (reference sequence). The CDR3 has 16 residues.

This clone has a handful of counts. This chain joins TRBV19 and TRBJ2-1, with D uncertain. This CDR3 contains 15 residues. Germline V lookup: CDR1 LNHDA, CDR2 SQIVND (reference sequence). Trimming removed 3 bases at V and 1 base at J, with 10 bases between. CDR3 amino acids: CASSMGGLSYNEQFF. The CDR3 bases are TGTGCCAGTAGTATGGGCGGCCTGTCCTACAATGAGCAGTTCTTC.

This chain uses TRBV7-2 with TRBJ2-2; weak D call: TRBD2 (5 bases). Germline CDR1 SGHTA, CDR2 FQGNSA. V dropped 5 bases and J dropped 1 base, with 8 bases sitting between them. The CDR3 contains 14 residues. The CDR3 DNA reads as TGTGCCAGCAGCCCCGGGGTGAACACCGGGGAGCTGTTTTTT. Translating gives CASSPGVNTGELFF. The variable domain in full, completed from reference TRBV7-2 and TRBJ2-2, reads GAGVSQSPSNKVTEKGKDVELRCDPISGHTALYWYRQSLGQGLEFLIYFQGNSAPDKSGLPSDRFSAERTGGSVSTLTIQRTQQEDSAVYLCASSPGVNTGELFFGEGSRLTVL.

This sequence joins TRBV2 and TRBJ1-2; 7 positions match TRBD1. The trim removed 6 bases at V and 8 bases at J, leaving 9 bases unmatched. This CDR3 comprises 13 residues. CDR1 is SNHLY and CDR2 is FYNNEI in the germline V gene. The chain's CDR3 is CASSPDRVWGYTF. In DNA, the CDR3 is TGTGCCAGCAGCCCCGACAGGGTTTGGGGCTACACCTTC.

This clone was observed a handful of times. The chain combines TRBV10-3 with TRBJ1-2; the D is unclear. The CDR3 is 14 amino acids. Trimming pared 2 bases from V and 8 bases from J, leaving 15 bases between. Germline-derived CDR1 and CDR2 are ENHRY and SYGVKD. The CDR3 bases are TGTGCCATCAGTGAGAAAAACTCAGTACGGGGCTACACCTTC. Amino acid sequence: CAISEKNSVRGYTF.

This clone has only a few counts. The CDR3 region is CSSGLAGYQTQYF. The CDR3 DNA reads TGCAGCTCTGGACTAGCTGGCTACCAAACCCAGTACTTC. V gene TRBV29-1 combines with J gene TRBJ2-5; 8 positions agree with TRBD2. Germline V gene data show CDR1 as SQVTM and CDR2 as ANQGSEA. J lost 8 bases, V lost 8 bases, and 13 bases had no gene match. This CDR3 has 13 amino acids.

The V gene is TRBV6-4, the J gene TRBJ2-2; D remains ambiguous. This CDR3 has 14 residues. Trimming removed 4 bases at V and 2 bases at J, with 8 bases between. CDR1 is MRHNA and CDR2 is SNTAGT in the germline V gene. CDR3 amino acids: CASSVEENTGELFF. The CDR3 DNA reads as TGTGCCAGCAGTGTAGAGGAAAACACCGGGGAGCTGTTTTTT.

The chain recombines TRBV10-1 with TRBJ1-5; D gene ambiguous. The CDR3 runs 13 residues. Trimming took off 6 bases at V and 0 bases at J, with 6 bases between the two ends. CDR1 and CDR2 from the germline V gene are WNHNN and SYGVQD (reference sequence). The CDR3 is CASRGYSNQPQHF. The CDR3 DNA is TGCGCCAGCAGGGGATATAGCAATCAGCCCCAGCATTTT.

This clone was detected only once. The chain joins TRBV7-9 to TRBJ1-4; tentatively, D is TRBD1 (5 bases). This CDR3 is built from 14 residues. Germline CDR1 reads SEHNR; CDR2 reads FQNEAQ (reference sequence). Trimming shortened V by 5 bases and J by 8 bases, and 15 bases separated the two germline ends. The CDR3 reads CASSPWGGKEKLFF. The DNA for the CDR3 is TGTGCCAGCAGCCCGTGGGGGGGAAAGGAAAAACTGTTTTTT.